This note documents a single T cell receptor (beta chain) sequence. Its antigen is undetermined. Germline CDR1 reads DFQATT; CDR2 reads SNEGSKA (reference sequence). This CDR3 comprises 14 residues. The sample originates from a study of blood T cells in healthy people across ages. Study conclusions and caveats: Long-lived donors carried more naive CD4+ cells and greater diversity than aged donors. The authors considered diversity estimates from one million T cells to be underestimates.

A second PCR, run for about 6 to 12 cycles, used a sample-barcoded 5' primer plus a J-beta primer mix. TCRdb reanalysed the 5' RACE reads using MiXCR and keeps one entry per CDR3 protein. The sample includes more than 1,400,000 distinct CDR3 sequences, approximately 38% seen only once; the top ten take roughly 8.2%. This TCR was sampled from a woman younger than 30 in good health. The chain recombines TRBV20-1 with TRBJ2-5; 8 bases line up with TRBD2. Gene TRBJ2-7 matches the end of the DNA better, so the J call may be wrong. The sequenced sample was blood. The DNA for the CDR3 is TGCAGTCCCGGTAGCGGGATTCCTACGGGCGAGCAGTACTTC. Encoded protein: CSPGSGIPTGEQYF.